These 27 T cell receptor beta chains share one sample of origin, sequenced in a study of CD8 T cells in Susac syndrome. With random hexamers, 0.5 to 1 ug RNA was reverse transcribed. TCRdb itself ran the immunoSEQ multiplex PCR reads through MiXCR, one entry per CDR3 protein. The data contain roughly 180,000 distinct CDR3 sequences, about 94% of them singletons. Material for sequencing was CD4+ T cells from PBMCs. The origin of the receptors is a human donor in good health.

The chain joins TRBV30 to TRBJ1-5; the D is unclear. CDR3 size: 13 residues. Germline values: CDR1 GTSNPN, CDR2 SVGIG (reference sequence). Trimming took off 0 bases at V and 2 bases at J, with 5 bases between the two ends. In nucleotides, the CDR3 is TGTGCCTGGAGTGTAAGCGGCAATCAGCCCCAGCATTTT. This encodes CAWSVSGNQPQHF.

This chain joins TRBV6-2 or TRBV6-3 and TRBJ2-5; 10 positions agree with TRBD1. Trimming cost V 6 bases and J 14 bases; bases outside gene matches: 6. The CDR3 has 11 residues. The germline V gene has CDR1 MNHEY and CDR2 SVGEGT. In DNA form, the CDR3 reads TGTGCCAGCAGCACTGGGACAGGGGCCTACTTC. Translated: CASSTGTGAYF.

The chain couples TRBV5-4 to TRBJ2-3; D gene ambiguous. The germline CDR1 and CDR2 sequences are SGHNT and YYREEE (reference sequence). The CDR3 covers 14 residues. V lost 1 base and J 2 bases, leaving 8 bases between the germline ends. CDR3 in DNA: TGTGCCAGCAGCTTGCCCCTATACACAGATACGCAGTATTTT. Translation: CASSLPLYTDTQYF.

In its sample, this clonotype was seen once. This sequence joins TRBV29-1 and TRBJ1-1, with D tentatively TRBD1 (5 bases). Trimming took off 6 bases at V and 0 bases at J, with 14 bases between the two ends. From germline, CDR1 is SQVTM and CDR2 ANQGSEA. The CDR3 loop spans 14 amino acids. CDR3 amino acids: CSVPSHRLNTEAFF. The CDR3 DNA sequence: TGCAGCGTCCCCTCCCACAGGTTGAACACTGAAGCTTTCTTT. Complete variable domain (other parts from reference TRBV29-1 and TRBJ1-1): SAVISQKPSRDICQRGTSLTIQCQVDSQVTMMFWYRQQPGQSLTLIATANQGSEATYESGFVIDKFPISRPNLTFSTLTVSNMSPEDSSIYLCSVPSHRLNTEAFFGQGTRLTVV.

The chain recombines TRBV6-5 with TRBJ1-2, with unresolved D. The V gene's germline CDR1 is MNHEY and CDR2 SVGAGI. V lost 6 bases and J 7 bases, leaving 15 bases between the germline ends. The CDR3 has 13 amino acids. DNA for the CDR3: TGTGCCAGCAGGACATTAAGTGGCCCTGGCTACACCTTC. Amino acids: CASRTLSGPGYTF.

This sequence joins TRBV28 and TRBJ2-6; D call uncertain. This CDR3 has 14 amino acids. Germline CDR1 reads MDHEN; CDR2 reads SYDVKM. V was trimmed by 7 bases and J by 0 bases, leaving 7 bases between them. CDR3 region: CASTDRSGANVLTF. In DNA, the CDR3 is TGTGCCAGCACAGACCGCTCTGGGGCCAACGTCCTGACTTTC.

The chain has TRBV20-1 and TRBJ2-1; D tentatively fits TRBD1 or TRBD2 (10 bases each). CDR3 length: 19 amino acids. Trimming pared 0 bases from V and 5 bases from J, leaving 26 bases between. Germline V lookup: CDR1 DFQATT, CDR2 SNEGSKA (reference sequence). This chain's CDR3 is CSARDPTGGRTSGNNEQFF. The CDR3 region has the DNA TGCAGTGCTAGAGATCCGACAGGGGGCAGGACTAGCGGTAACAATGAGCAGTTCTTC.

The chain links TRBV20-1 to TRBJ1-5; D is ambiguous. The CDR3 runs to 13 residues. Per germline, CDR1 DFQATT and CDR2 SNEGSKA (reference sequence). Trimming shortened V by 5 bases and J by 5 bases, and 13 bases separated the two germline ends. CDR3 residues: CSAPQWADQPQHF. The CDR3 nucleotides are TGCAGTGCTCCGCAGTGGGCGGATCAGCCCCAGCATTTT.

The V call is TRBV15, the J call TRBJ1-1, with D possibly matching TRBD1 (6 bases). This CDR3 is 14 amino acids long. Trimming removed 0 bases at V and 3 bases at J, with 8 bases between. Germline V gene data show CDR1 as LNHNV and CDR2 as YYDKDF (reference sequence). The CDR3 loop is CATSRDYRDTEAFF. In DNA form, the CDR3 reads TGTGCCACCAGCAGAGATTACAGGGACACTGAAGCTTTCTTT.

The chain links TRBV6-1 to TRBJ1-2; D is uncertain. The ends were cut back, 3 bases at V and 4 bases at J, with 6 bases in the middle. This CDR3 contains 12 residues. Germline assignment: CDR1 MNHNS and CDR2 SASEGT. The CDR3 region is CASSDSGYGYTF. The CDR3 nucleotides are TGTGCCAGCAGTGACAGTGGCTATGGCTACACCTTC.

The genes are TRBV29-1 and TRBJ2-6; D is ambiguous. V lost 0 bases, J lost 4 bases, and 10 bases lay in between. The CDR3 sequence is 15 residues long. Germline values: CDR1 SQVTM, CDR2 ANQGSEA. The CDR3, as DNA: TGCAGCGTTGAAGAAGTGGGGTCCGGGGCCAACGTCCTGACTTTC. Its protein product is CSVEEVGSGANVLTF.

This chain joins TRBV6-2 or TRBV6-3 and TRBJ1-5, with 8 bases aligning to TRBD1. CDR1 MNHEY and CDR2 SVGEGT come from the germline V gene. The CDR3 contains 14 residues. With V trimmed by 6 bases and J by 7 bases, 8 bases remained unmatched. Here the CDR3 reads CASRRTGMGQPQHF. CDR3 bases: TGTGCCAGCAGGAGGACAGGGATGGGACAGCCCCAGCATTTT.

This chain uses TRBV30 with TRBJ1-2, with D perhaps TRBD1 (5 bases). The CDR3 spans 14 residues. The V and J ends lost 3 bases and 3 bases respectively, with 14 bases between them. Germline V gene sequence: CDR1 GTSNPN, CDR2 SVGIG (reference sequence). CDR3 sequence reads: CAWSPRGSDYGYTF. CDR3 DNA sequence: TGTGCCTGGAGCCCCCGGGGGAGTGACTATGGCTACACCTTC.

The chain joins TRBV7-9 to TRBJ2-1; 10 bases align to TRBD2. V gave up 1 base and J gave up 4 bases; unmatched junction bases: 7. The CDR3 totals 17 residues. CDR1 SEHNR and CDR2 FQNEAQ come from the germline V gene (reference sequence). CDR3 in DNA: TGTGCCAGCAGCTTAGGCCTAGCGGGAGTAGAATACAATGAGCAGTTCTTC. This gives the protein CASSLGLAGVEYNEQFF.

This chain links TRBV4-3 with TRBJ2-2; TRBD2 might be the D (7 bases). The CDR3 sequence is 19 residues long. From germline, CDR1 is LGHNA and CDR2 YSLEER. V was clipped by 0 bases and J by 3 bases, with 20 bases between them. The CDR3 nucleotides read TGCGCCAGCAGCCAAGAAAGGGGGTCAGCGGGGTGGGACACCGGGGAGCTGTTTTTT. Translation: CASSQERGSAGWDTGELFF.

The chain recombines TRBV7-2 with TRBJ2-5, with TRBD2 matching over 8 bases. The CDR3 spans 16 residues. J was trimmed by 5 bases and V by 4 bases; bases with no gene match: 12. Per the germline V gene, CDR1 is SGHTA and CDR2 is FQGNSA. For the CDR3, the DNA is TGTGCCAGCAGCTCGACCCTTAGCGGGATTGGGGAGACCCAGTACTTC. It specifies CASSSTLSGIGETQYF.

This chain links TRBV7-2 with TRBJ2-7, with TRBD2 as a possible D gene (6 bases). Germline values: CDR1 SGHTA, CDR2 FQGNSA. The CDR3 runs 16 residues. V lost 6 bases to trimming and J lost 2 bases, with 20 bases between them. The CDR3 bases are TGTGCCAGCAGTCCGGGGGTTGGGACTTTCACCTACGAGCAGTACTTC. Encoded protein: CASSPGVGTFTYEQYF.

The chain employs TRBV7-2 and TRBJ1-2, with TRBD1 matching 7 bases. Germline-derived CDR1 and CDR2 are SGHTA and FQGNSA. V trimming: 3 bases; J trimming: 8 bases; junction bases outside the gene matches: 15. The CDR3 sequence is 16 residues long. CDR3 sequence (DNA): TGTGCCAGCAGCTTCAACAGCCGGGACAGTAGTCACGGCTACACCTTC. The encoded protein is CASSFNSRDSSHGYTF. The full variable domain, in which reference TRBV7-2 and TRBJ1-2 provide the parts outside the CDR3, is GAGVSQSPSNKVTEKGKDVELRCDPISGHTALYWYRQSLGQGLEFLIYFQGNSAPDKSGLPSDRFSAERTGGSVSTLTIQRTQQEDSAVYLCASSFNSRDSSHGYTFGSGTRLTVV.

The rearrangement joins TRBV6-1 to TRBJ1-5; D remains ambiguous. Germline loops: CDR1 MNHNS, CDR2 SASEGT. V was pared by 5 bases and J by 3 bases, with 11 bases between. The CDR3 contains 14 residues. The CDR3 here is CASSWIDDNQPQHF. For the CDR3, the DNA is TGTGCCAGCAGTTGGATTGACGACAATCAGCCCCAGCATTTT.

The rearrangement links TRBV30 to TRBJ1-2; D gene uncertain. Germline CDR1 reads GTSNPN; CDR2 reads SVGIG (reference sequence). V lost 0 bases and J lost 6, with 11 bases in between. CDR3 length: 13 residues. CDR3 in DNA: TGTGCCTGGAGTGTACGAAGCGCCGATGGCTACACCTTC. It yields the protein CAWSVRSADGYTF.

V is TRBV4-3 and J is TRBJ2-7; 9 bases map to TRBD1. With 1 base clipped from V and 5 bases from J, the junction kept 6 bases outside the gene matches. Germline lookup yields CDR1 LGHNA and CDR2 YSLEER. The CDR3 is 15 residues long. In DNA, the CDR3 is TGCGCCAGCAGCCAAGCAGCGACAGGGGGACACGAGCAGTACTTC. It encodes CASSQAATGGHEQYF.

J is TRBJ1-2 and V is TRBV3-1, with unresolved D. Looked up from germline, CDR1 is LGHDT and CDR2 is YNNKEL (reference sequence). There are 13 residues in the CDR3. Trimming left V 3 bases short and J 6 bases short, with 11 bases between. The CDR3 nucleotides are TGTGCCAGCAGCCATATCCAGGCTGATGGCTACACCTTC. Protein: CASSHIQADGYTF.

The chain uses TRBV28 and TRBJ2-7; TRBD2 aligns across 8 bases. The J segment lost 2 bases and the V segment lost 5 bases, leaving 5 bases of the junction unmatched. Germline-derived CDR1 and CDR2 are MDHEN and SYDVKM. The CDR3 covers 14 residues. CDR3 in DNA: TGTGCCAGCAGTCCCACTAGCGGAACCTACGAGCAGTACTTC. This translates into CASSPTSGTYEQYF. The full variable domain, with the rest looked up from reference TRBV28 and TRBJ2-7, is DVKVTQSSRYLVKRTGEKVFLECVQDMDHENMFWYRQDPGLGLRLIYFSYDVKMKEKGDIPEGYSVSREKKERFSLILESASTNQTSMYLCASSPTSGTYEQYFGPGTRLTVT.

The chain employs TRBV29-1 and TRBJ2-1; no firm D call. Germline CDR1 SQVTM, CDR2 ANQGSEA. The CDR3 is 14 residues long. V was pared by 4 bases and J by 0 bases, with 10 bases between. In DNA, the CDR3 is TGCAGCGTTGGTCGCCAGAGCTCCTACAATGAGCAGTTCTTC. Translated, it gives CSVGRQSSYNEQFF.

The chain joins TRBV25-1 to TRBJ1-4; D is undetermined. V shed 10 bases and J shed 10 bases, with 10 bases lying between them. CDR1 is MGHDK and CDR2 is SYGVNS in the germline V gene. This CDR3 comprises 10 residues. The CDR3 nucleotides read TGTGCCACCCAGTTTGGAAAACTGTTTTTT. It codes for CATQFGKLFF.

The chain combines TRBV7-9 with TRBJ2-7; D uncertain. The CDR3 consists of 15 residues. CDR1 and CDR2 (germline): SEHNR, FQNEAQ (reference sequence). Trimming took 5 bases from V and 3 from J, leaving 17 bases between them. The CDR3 DNA sequence: TGTGCCAGCAGCCGCACCGGGTCCAAGCGCTACGAGCAGTACTTC. Encoded protein: CASSRTGSKRYEQYF.

CDR3 loop: CAWSARRDETQYF. The DNA of the CDR3 is TGTGCCTGGAGTGCACGCAGGGACGAGACCCAGTACTTC. The rearrangement uses TRBV30 and TRBJ2-5; D possibly matches TRBD1 or TRBD2 (5 bases each). Germline lookup yields CDR1 GTSNPN and CDR2 SVGIG (reference sequence). Between the trimmed V and J ends, which lost 1 base and 5 bases, there was a span of 11 bases. The CDR3 sequence is 13 residues long.